This TCR beta chain appears in the sequencing data of a study of blood T cells in healthy people across ages. Points from the study as a whole: More naive CD4+ cells and higher diversity marked long-lived donors relative to aged donors.

This clonotype was seen more than once but under ten times. Its antigen remains unknown. Then a second PCR, running roughly 7 to 11 cycles, was carried out with a sample-barcoded 5' primer and a J-beta primer mix. Every cDNA molecule bore a tag from a template-switch adaptor containing 12 random nucleotides. TCRdb independently ran MiXCR on the 5' RACE reads; one entry per CDR3 protein. This sample carries about 1.8 million distinct CDR3 sequences, around half of them seen once, and the ten largest clones take roughly 2.1%. Isolated per sample were at least 7 million PBMCs. This TCR was recovered from a woman aged 40 to 50 in good health. Material for sequencing was blood.

The CDR3 here is CASSLSVGLQETQYF. In nucleotides, the CDR3 is TGTGCCAGCAGCTTATCTGTAGGACTTCAAGAGACCCAGTACTTC. The chain combines TRBV7-9 with TRBJ2-5, with a weak D call TRBD2 (5 bases). The V end lost 2 bases, the J end lost 2 bases, and 12 bases lay between the germline ends. The CDR3 is made up of 15 amino acids. From germline, CDR1 is SEHNR and CDR2 FQNEAQ (reference sequence).